This TCR beta chain was identified in a study of Graves' ophthalmopathy and Graves' hyperthyroidism. This clonotype appeared many times. The antigen is not known. RNA transcripts served as template for amplifying TCR beta CDR3 sequences. HTBI-primed RT-PCR formed the first round, and a multiplex PCR formed the second. TCRdb processed the multiplex PCR reads anew with MiXCR; each CDR3 protein has one entry. The sample contains approximately 500,000 distinct CDR3 sequences, approximately 15% of which appear only once. Study results and caveats: Between ophthalmopathy and stable hyperthyroidism, a 13-signature model drew a separation with nearly 90% sensitivity and just under 83% specificity.

Germline CDR1 is SQVTM and CDR2 is ANQGSEA. The CDR3 is made up of 15 amino acids. Losses at the gene ends were 3 bases for V and 4 bases for J; bases not matched to a gene: 9. None of the included patients had other autoimmune diseases, uncontrolled infections, pregnancy or lactation, as these led to exclusion. The chain uses TRBV29-1 and TRBJ1-2; TRBD1 aligns across 9 bases. The sequence was obtained from a woman in her 30s with Graves' ophthalmopathy. Sequencing was carried out using blood. The CDR3 DNA reads as TGCAGCGTTGACCACCTGGGACAGGGTAGCTATGGCTACACCTTC. Translated: CSVDHLGQGSYGYTF.